This is a list of T cell receptor beta chains from one sample in a study of blood T cell repertoires in COVID-19. Libraries were prepared by immunoSEQ multiplex PCR; TCRdb keeps only in-frame clonotypes and omits some of them. The table has about 300,000 clones, around 89% seen once; the top ten hold 5.5% to 8%. Material for sequencing was peripheral blood. The source is a woman younger than 45 who had recovered from COVID-19. Each CDR3 is given with its conserved first and last residue. The D gene is left open where the match is weak. Size is omitted from some rows. Given values are once, few, many or a class for expanded clones.

d_gene: .; j_gene: TRBJ1-5; abundance: .; len: 13; v_gene: TRBV28; CDR3nt: TGTGCCAGCAGTTCTTTCGGGAATCAGCCCCAGCATTTT; CDR3aa: CASSSFGNQPQHF
d_gene: .; j_gene: TRBJ1-1; abundance: .; len: 11; v_gene: TRBV29-1; CDR3nt: TGCAGCGTTGGACAGCCCACTGAAGCTTTCTTT; CDR3aa: CSVGQPTEAFF
d_gene: .; j_gene: TRBJ2-2; abundance: .; len: 14; v_gene: TRBV10-3; CDR3nt: TGTGCCATCAGTGAGTCCGACAGCACCGGGGAGCTGTTTTTT; CDR3aa: CAISESDSTGELFF
d_gene: .; j_gene: TRBJ1-6; abundance: .; len: 13; v_gene: TRBV12-3/TRBV12-4; CDR3nt: TGTGCCAGCAGTCGAGGGGGGGGTTCACCCCTCCACTTT; CDR3aa: CASSRGGGSPLHF
d_gene: .; j_gene: TRBJ1-1; abundance: .; len: 13; v_gene: TRBV28; CDR3nt: TGTGCCAGCAGTTTGTCTACAGGGCCTGAAGCTTTCTTT; CDR3aa: CASSLSTGPEAFF
d_gene: TRBD1; j_gene: TRBJ1-5; abundance: .; len: 15; v_gene: TRBV5-1; CDR3nt: TGCGCCAGCAGCCGGACAGGGGAAACTAATCAGCCCCAGCATTTT; CDR3aa: CASSRTGETNQPQHF
d_gene: .; j_gene: TRBJ1-3; abundance: .; len: 18; v_gene: TRBV5-8; CDR3nt: TGTGCCAGCAGCTTGTCACGCTGGTGGGGCTTCTCTGGAAACACCATATATTTT; CDR3aa: CASSLSRWWGFSGNTIYF
d_gene: .; j_gene: TRBJ1-6; abundance: few; len: 14; v_gene: TRBV6-1; CDR3nt: TGTGCCAGCAGTGAAGCAGGGGCAGATTCACCCCTCCACTTT; CDR3aa: CASSEAGADSPLHF
d_gene: .; j_gene: TRBJ1-4; abundance: .; len: 15; v_gene: TRBV5-1; CDR3nt: TGCGCCAGCAGATCAGGGGTTGGGACTAATGAAAAACTGTTTTTT; CDR3aa: CASRSGVGTNEKLFF
d_gene: TRBD2; j_gene: TRBJ2-3; abundance: .; len: 14; v_gene: TRBV7-2; CDR3nt: TGTGCCAGCAGCCCCGGACTAGTCGGCAATACGCAGTATTTT; CDR3aa: CASSPGLVGNTQYF
d_gene: TRBD1; j_gene: TRBJ1-4; abundance: .; len: 15; v_gene: TRBV19; CDR3nt: TGTGCCAGTAGCCACGAGACAGGGTTTGTCGAGAAACTGTTTTTT; CDR3aa: CASSHETGFVEKLFF
d_gene: .; j_gene: TRBJ2-6; abundance: .; len: 14; v_gene: TRBV19; CDR3nt: TGTGCCAGTAGTATCCGGTCTGGGGCCAACGTCCTGACTTTC; CDR3aa: CASSIRSGANVLTF
d_gene: .; j_gene: TRBJ1-1; abundance: once; len: 15; v_gene: TRBV3-1/TRBV3-2; CDR3nt: TGTGCCAGCAGCCATAGACAGGACATGAACACTGAAGCTTTCTTT; CDR3aa: CASSHRQDMNTEAFF
d_gene: .; j_gene: TRBJ1-2; abundance: .; len: 14; v_gene: TRBV19; CDR3nt: TGTGCCAGTAGTATCAGACACACTAACTATGGCTACACCTTC; CDR3aa: CASSIRHTNYGYTF
d_gene: TRBD2; j_gene: TRBJ2-1; abundance: .; len: 15; v_gene: TRBV27; CDR3nt: TGTGCCAGCAGTCCGGGGACTAGCGGAGGAATTGAGCAGTTCTTC; CDR3aa: CASSPGTSGGIEQFF
d_gene: TRBD1; j_gene: TRBJ1-2; abundance: few; len: 15; v_gene: TRBV3-1/TRBV3-2; CDR3nt: TGTGCCAGCAGCCCCCGTGACAGGGCCCCCTATGGCTACACCTTC; CDR3aa: CASSPRDRAPYGYTF